Following are 15 T cell receptor beta chains from one sample sequenced in a study of shared clonotypes between healthy human individuals. Some clones are missing from TCRdb's copy, which holds only in-frame ones; the method was immunoSEQ multiplex PCR. The sample gives roughly 1,600,000 clones, 98% to 99% of which show up once; 0.36% is in the top ten. Sequenced: naive CD4+ T cells sorted from blood. Subset specified: CD45RA+ positively selected. These receptor sequences come from a young man in good health.

This clone was seen only once. The chain uses TRBV18 and TRBJ2-7, with TRBD1 matching over 9 bases. Trimming took 6 bases from V and 1 from J; bases not matched to a gene: 4. CDR1 and CDR2 (germline): KGHSH, LQKENI. The CDR3 consists of 14 residues. The CDR3 here is CASSQGTGSYEQYF. CDR3 coding DNA: TGTGCCAGCTCCCAAGGGACAGGGTCCTACGAGCAGTACTTC.

The chain carries TRBV19 and TRBJ2-7; D remains unclear. Trimming took off 3 bases at V and 2 bases at J, with 8 bases between the two ends. CDR1 is LNHDA, CDR2 SQIVND, per germline (reference sequence). The CDR3 has 13 amino acids. DNA for the CDR3: TGTGCCAGTAGTATCAACGGTCCCTACGAGCAGTACTTC. This translates into CASSINGPYEQYF.

This clone appeared once. The CDR3 protein is CASSLAIGTGEETQYF. The CDR3 DNA reads as TGCGCCAGCAGCTTGGCTATCGGGACAGGGGAGGAGACCCAGTACTTC. The gene calls are TRBV5-1 and TRBJ2-5, with 10 nucleotides matching TRBD1. The CDR3 is 16 residues long. Germline V gene data show CDR1 as SGHRS and CDR2 as YFSETQ. The ends lost 0 bases at V and 5 bases at J; junction bases unmatched: 7.

This clone has just one count. This chain uses TRBV5-1 with TRBJ2-2; TRBD2 is a possible D gene (5 bases). The germline V and J ends were trimmed by 0 bases and 4 bases, with 7 bases remaining between them. This CDR3 spans 14 amino acids. Germline assignment: CDR1 SGHRS and CDR2 YFSETQ. The CDR3 protein is CASSLGTATGELFF. CDR3 coding DNA: TGCGCCAGCAGCTTGGGGACTGCCACCGGGGAGCTGTTTTTT.

This chain links TRBV4-1 with TRBJ2-2; 11 bases match TRBD1. The CDR3 consists of 17 residues. V lost 3 bases to trimming and J lost 4 bases; unmatched junction nucleotides: 7. The V gene's germline CDR1 is MGHRA and CDR2 YSYEKL. CDR3 region: CASSHTPGQGVTGELFF. The CDR3 DNA follows: TGCGCCAGCAGCCATACGCCGGGACAGGGGGTCACCGGGGAGCTGTTTTTT.

The chain recombines TRBV6-6 with TRBJ1-3; D may be TRBD1 (5 bases). Germline CDR1 is MNHNY and CDR2 is SVGAGI (reference sequence). V lost 2 bases, J lost 0 bases, and 8 bases lay in between. The CDR3 consists of 15 residues. Here the CDR3 reads CASSYTGLSGNTIYF. DNA for the CDR3: TGTGCCAGCAGTTACACGGGACTCTCTGGAAACACCATATATTTT.

The V gene is TRBV28, the J gene TRBJ2-7, with D possibly matching TRBD2 (5 bases). Germline V gives CDR1 MDHEN, CDR2 SYDVKM. This CDR3 region has 12 residues. V lost 10 bases and J 2 bases, leaving 12 bases between the germline ends. The CDR3 sequence is CATQGGPYEQYF. CDR3 DNA: TGTGCCACCCAAGGAGGTCCCTACGAGCAGTACTTC.

The DNA of the CDR3 is TGTGCCAGCAGCGGTAGGATCACAGATACGCAGTATTTT. This codes for CASSGRITDTQYF. The chain couples TRBV14 to TRBJ2-3; D gene unclear. Trimming stripped 5 bases from V and 2 bases from J, with 8 bases between. This CDR3 region has 13 residues. From germline, CDR1 is SGHDN and CDR2 FVKESK.

The chain recombines TRBV2 with TRBJ2-1, with unresolved D. This CDR3 comprises 14 residues. The germline CDR1 and CDR2 sequences are SNHLY and FYNNEI. Between the trimmed V and J ends, which lost 2 bases and 2 bases, there was a span of 7 bases. The CDR3, as DNA: TGTGCCAGCAGTGAACGAAAACCCTACAATGAGCAGTTCTTC. It is translated as CASSERKPYNEQFF.

This chain uses TRBV19 with TRBJ1-3; D not certain. Per the germline V gene, CDR1 is LNHDA and CDR2 is SQIVND (reference sequence). The ends were cut back, 5 bases at V and 4 bases at J, with 15 bases in the middle. This CDR3 has 15 residues. The CDR3 loop is CASSWGGISGNTIYF. In DNA, the CDR3 is TGTGCCAGTAGTTGGGGAGGGATCTCCGGAAACACCATATATTTT.

This rearrangement joins TRBV2 to TRBJ2-1; 7 bases match TRBD1. V shed 5 bases and J 16 bases; nucleotides not matched to a gene: 8. Germline V CDR1 and CDR2: SNHLY, FYNNEI. The CDR3 length is 11 residues. The CDR3 loop reads CASSRQGDPFF. As DNA, the CDR3 is TGTGCCAGCAGTAGACAGGGCGACCCATTCTTC.

The genes are TRBV6-1 and TRBJ2-1, with TRBD2 identical over 7 bases. The CDR3 runs to 15 residues. Trimming took 4 bases from V and 9 from J; bases not matched to a gene: 12. The germline gives CDR1 MNHNS, CDR2 SASEGT. The CDR3 region is CASSGEASGWGEQFF. For the CDR3, the DNA is TGTGCCAGCAGTGGGGAGGCTAGCGGTTGGGGTGAGCAGTTCTTC.

V is TRBV6-4 and J is TRBJ2-3; 9 bases line up with TRBD2. Germline V lookup: CDR1 MRHNA, CDR2 SNTAGT. The CDR3 consists of 13 residues. V lost 6 bases, J lost 4 bases, and 2 bases stayed unmatched. The CDR3: CASRAGGADTQYF. Here the CDR3 DNA reads TGTGCCAGCAGAGCGGGAGGAGCAGATACGCAGTATTTT.

V gene TRBV19 combines with J gene TRBJ2-1, with 12 nucleotides matching TRBD2. Germline CDR1 LNHDA, CDR2 SQIVND (reference sequence). This CDR3 has 16 residues. The V and J ends lost 5 bases and 8 bases, in that order; junction bases with no gene match: 10. CDR3 protein: CASSLTSTSGSYEQFF. The CDR3 DNA reads TGTGCCAGTAGTCTCACCTCGACTAGCGGGAGCTATGAGCAGTTCTTC.

This sequence joins TRBV10-3 and TRBJ2-2; D may be TRBD2 (6 bases). The CDR3 totals 13 residues. From germline, CDR1 is ENHRY and CDR2 SYGVKD. Trimming stripped 3 bases from V and 6 bases from J, with 8 bases between. DNA for the CDR3: TGTGCCATCAGTGAACTAGCTGCCGGGGAGCTGTTTTTT. As protein: CAISELAAGELFF.